Shown below are 11 T cell receptor beta chains from a single sample sequenced in a study of shared clonotypes between healthy human individuals. The table came from immunoSEQ multiplex PCR; TCRdb's copy has only in-frame clones and leaves some out. The profile shows some 1 million clones, roughly 80% of them singletons. Specimen: memory CD4+ T cells sorted from blood. The subset was: CD45RA-negative fraction. All receptors derive from a man younger than 30 in good health.

The chain has TRBV5-5 and TRBJ1-5, with 9 bases lining up with TRBD1. This CDR3 comprises 13 residues. CDR1 is SGHKS, CDR2 YYEKEE, per germline (reference sequence). J lost 7 bases, V lost 3 bases, and 2 bases had no gene match. CDR3 sequence reads: CASSWTGAQPQHF. The CDR3 DNA reads as TGTGCCAGCAGCTGGACAGGGGCGCAGCCCCAGCATTTT.

This clone was recorded only once. This chain links TRBV6-6 with TRBJ2-7, with 9 bases lining up with TRBD2. V lost 0 bases, J lost 5 bases, and 5 bases stayed unmatched. Germline CDR1 MNHNY, CDR2 SVGAGI (reference sequence). This CDR3 is 15 amino acids long. CDR3 loop: CASSYSAGGMNEQYF. CDR3 coding DNA: TGTGCCAGCAGTTACTCTGCGGGAGGGATGAACGAGCAGTACTTC.

The chain links TRBV4-1 to TRBJ1-3; D unresolved. The CDR3 covers 15 residues. Germline CDR1 and CDR2: MGHRA and YSYEKL. Trimming removed 1 base from V and 0 bases from J, with 7 bases in between. CDR3 sequence: CASSQGVGSGNTIYF. The CDR3 coding sequence is TGCGCCAGCAGCCAAGGGGTTGGCTCTGGAAACACCATATATTTT.

This clone was counted a single time. A read error may explain this, as a much larger clone is one base away. V and J are TRBV11-3 and TRBJ1-3; D gene uncertain. Deletions cut 5 bases from V and 0 bases from J, with 2 bases between. CDR1 SGHNT and CDR2 YENEEA come from the germline V gene. The CDR3 contains 12 residues. The CDR3 here is CASSHSGNTIYF. DNA for the CDR3: TGTGCCAGCAGCCACTCTGGAAACACCATATATTTT.

The rearrangement links TRBV6-4 to TRBJ2-2; 8 bases agree with TRBD2. V shed 0 bases and J 2 bases; nucleotides not matched to a gene: 5. This CDR3 spans 17 amino acids. Germline V gene data show CDR1 as MRHNA and CDR2 as SNTAGT. This chain's CDR3 is CASSDSRGGRNTGELFF. In nucleotides, the CDR3 is TGTGCCAGCAGTGACTCACGGGGGGGACGAAACACCGGGGAGCTGTTTTTT.

This clone was found once. The chain links TRBV5-4 to TRBJ2-2; 8 bases match TRBD2. V lost 1 base to trimming and J lost 2 bases; unmatched junction nucleotides: 10. The length of the CDR3 is 18 residues. The germline gives CDR1 SGHNT, CDR2 YYREEE (reference sequence). For the CDR3, the DNA is TGTGCCAGCAGCTTGCGTAGTAGCGGGGCCGACAACACCGGGGAGCTGTTTTTT. Translated, it gives CASSLRSSGADNTGELFF.

V and J are TRBV5-1 and TRBJ2-7, with a tentative D call TRBD2 (5 bases). Germline CDR1 is SGHRS and CDR2 is YFSETQ. There are 15 residues in the CDR3. Trimming took 0 bases from V and 2 from J, leaving 12 bases between them. The CDR3 DNA follows: TGCGCCAGCAGCTTGGCCGGGGTAGGGACCTACGAGCAGTACTTC. This gives the protein CASSLAGVGTYEQYF. Using reference TRBV5-1 and TRBJ2-7 for the parts outside the CDR3, the full variable domain is KAGVTQTPRYLIKTRGQQVTLSCSPISGHRSVSWYQQTPGQGLQFLFEYFSETQRNKGNFPGRFSGRQFSNSRSEMNVSTLELGDSALYLCASSLAGVGTYEQYFGPGTRLTVT.

The chain has TRBV18 and TRBJ1-5, with TRBD1 as a possible D gene (5 bases). The CDR3 is 15 amino acids. Germline V gives CDR1 KGHSH, CDR2 LQKENI. V was trimmed by 2 bases and J by 4 bases, leaving 12 bases between them. Written as DNA, the CDR3 is TGTGCCAGCTCACCAGGGGCGATGGGTAATCAGCCCCAGCATTTT. Its translation: CASSPGAMGNQPQHF.

This clone occurred once. The V gene is TRBV20-1, the J gene TRBJ2-1, with D hard to call. Looked up from germline, CDR1 is DFQATT and CDR2 is SNEGSKA (reference sequence). This CDR3 contains 11 residues. The V and J ends lost 0 bases and 12 bases respectively, with 9 bases between them. CDR3: CSARETPRQFF. The CDR3 coding sequence is TGCAGTGCTAGAGAAACACCCCGGCAGTTCTTC.

The V call is TRBV5-4, the J call TRBJ1-2, with 7 bases that match TRBD1. The CDR3 is 15 residues long. Trimming removed 2 bases from V and 4 bases from J; junction bases left unmatched: 8. Germline assignment: CDR1 SGHNT and CDR2 YYREEE (reference sequence). CDR3 region: CASSFGNRDSYGYTF. CDR3 DNA: TGTGCCAGCAGCTTTGGCAACCGGGACAGCTATGGCTACACCTTC.

The sample holds one count of this clone. The chain uses TRBV25-1 and TRBJ2-1; D perhaps matches TRBD1 (6 bases). Trimming removed 3 bases at V and 8 bases at J, with 20 bases between. The CDR3 has 16 amino acids. CDR1 and CDR2 from the germline V gene are MGHDK and SYGVNS. The CDR3 region is CASSEEQGWPLDEQFF. CDR3 in DNA: TGTGCCAGCAGTGAGGAACAGGGATGGCCCCTGGATGAGCAGTTCTTC.